Shown below are 15 T cell receptor beta chains from a single sample sequenced in a study of blood T cell repertoires in COVID-19. Method: immunoSEQ multiplex PCR; TCRdb's copy keeps in-frame clones and lacks some. The table lists around 140,000 clones, approximately 81% of them singletons. The specimen was peripheral blood. These TCRs come from a human donor with acute or convalescent COVID-19. The donor label of this sample is uncertain.

The V call is TRBV27, the J call TRBJ2-2; weak D call: TRBD1 (6 bases). Germline CDR1 MNHEY, CDR2 SMNVEV (reference sequence). The CDR3 sequence is 14 residues long. V lost 8 bases to trimming and J lost 7 bases, with 17 bases between them. CDR3 sequence: CASSPQGLVGELFF. The CDR3 DNA is TGTGCCAGCTCTCCGCAGGGGCTGGTCGGGGAGCTGTTTTTT.

This rearrangement joins TRBV10-3 to TRBJ1-1; 7 positions match TRBD1. The J segment lost 7 bases and the V segment lost 4 bases, leaving 3 bases of the junction unmatched. Germline-derived CDR1 and CDR2 are ENHRY and SYGVKD. This CDR3 comprises 12 residues. DNA for the CDR3: TGTGCCATCAGTGGGGGGGACAGTGAAGCTTTCTTT. This encodes CAISGGDSEAFF.

The rearrangement uses TRBV6-6 and TRBJ1-1; 9 bases are shared with TRBD1. CDR1 is MNHNY, CDR2 SVGAGI, per germline (reference sequence). With 5 bases clipped from V and 0 bases from J, the junction kept 7 bases outside the gene matches. This CDR3 is 16 amino acids long. The CDR3 bases are TGTGCCAGCAGTCCACAGGGGGCTTGGGTGAACACTGAAGCTTTCTTT. It encodes CASSPQGAWVNTEAFF.

This chain connects TRBV18 to TRBJ1-2; TRBD1 might be the D (6 bases). The germline V and J ends were trimmed by 5 bases and 1 base, with 11 bases remaining between them. The CDR3 is 14 residues long. The V gene's germline CDR1 is KGHSH and CDR2 LQKENI. The CDR3 nucleotides read TGTGCCAGCTCAAAAGGACAGATTAACTATGGCTACACCTTC. Amino acids: CASSKGQINYGYTF.

This chain links TRBV5-6 with TRBJ2-3; TRBD2 agrees at 8 bases. CDR3 size: 17 residues. Germline lookup yields CDR1 SGHDT and CDR2 YYEEEE. V was clipped by 0 bases and J by 4 bases; unmatched bases: 10. The CDR3: CASSLVVAGSWADTQYF. CDR3 DNA: TGTGCCAGCAGCTTGGTAGTAGCGGGGTCTTGGGCAGATACGCAGTATTTT. The full variable domain, completed using reference TRBV5-6 and TRBJ2-3, is DAGVTQSPTHLIKTRGQQVTLRCSPKSGHDTVSWYQQALGQGPQFIFQYYEEEERQRGNFPDRFSGHQFPNYSSELNVNALLLGDSALYLCASSLVVAGSWADTQYFGPGTRLTVL.

The chain uses TRBV30 and TRBJ1-6; 7 nucleotides match TRBD1. The CDR3 consists of 16 residues. Germline V gene data show CDR1 as GTSNPN and CDR2 as SVGIG (reference sequence). J was trimmed by 7 bases and V by 3 bases; bases with no gene match: 12. This CDR3 is CAWSNPGGRWNSPLHF. CDR3 sequence (DNA): TGTGCCTGGAGCAACCCAGGGGGTCGGTGGAATTCACCCCTCCACTTT. Combining the CDR3 with reference TRBV30 and TRBJ1-6 gives the whole variable domain SQTIHQWPATLVQPVGSPLSLECTVEGTSNPNLYWYRQAAGRGLQLLFYSVGIGQISSEVPQNLSASRPQDRQFILSSKKLLLSDSGFYLCAWSNPGGRWNSPLHFGNGTRLTVT.

The chain employs TRBV6-5 and TRBJ1-1, with TRBD1 as a possible D gene (5 bases). This CDR3 spans 16 amino acids. Germline CDR1 is MNHEY and CDR2 is SVGAGI. The V end lost 2 bases, the J end lost 0 bases, and 13 bases lay between the germline ends. The CDR3 DNA follows: TGTGCCAGCAGTTACAGGGCAGGGCTTATGAACACTGAAGCTTTCTTT. Its protein is CASSYRAGLMNTEAFF.

The rearrangement uses TRBV3-1 (or the pseudogene TRBV3-2) and TRBJ1-1; 8 bases agree with TRBD1. CDR1 is LGHDT, CDR2 YNNKEL, per germline (reference sequence). After removal of 1 base from V and 4 bases from J, the junction contained 5 bases not matched to a gene. This CDR3 comprises 15 residues. CDR3 amino acids: CASSQAGGWGTEAFF. CDR3 DNA sequence: TGTGCCAGCAGCCAAGCAGGGGGCTGGGGCACTGAAGCTTTCTTT.

This clone was seen once. This chain joins TRBV7-8 and TRBJ1-6; 11 nucleotides match TRBD1. V dropped 1 base and J dropped 9; count of bases not matched to a gene: 8. CDR3 length: 17 residues. The germline V gene has CDR1 SGHVS and CDR2 FQNEAQ. The CDR3 bases are TGTGCCAGCAGCTTAGTTTCGGTCGGACAGGGGGCTTCACCCCTCCACTTT. This sequence encodes CASSLVSVGQGASPLHF.

The chain recombines TRBV15 with TRBJ1-5, with unresolved D. The V end was cut by 4 bases, the J end by 0 bases, with 7 bases between. From germline, CDR1 is LNHNV and CDR2 YYDKDF (reference sequence). This CDR3 is built from 14 residues. The DNA of the CDR3 is TGTGCCACCAGCACAGGTTATAGCAATCAGCCCCAGCATTTT. Translated: CATSTGYSNQPQHF.

The chain is built from TRBV6-5 and TRBJ1-1, with 9 bases fitting TRBD1. Per the germline V gene, CDR1 is MNHEY and CDR2 is SVGAGI. The CDR3 length is 14 residues. With V trimmed by 5 bases and J by 6 bases, 7 bases remained unmatched. In DNA, the CDR3 is TGTGCCAGCAGTCCCGACAGGGGGATCCCTGAAGCTTTCTTT. Its protein is CASSPDRGIPEAFF.

This clone is a singleton in its sample. The rearrangement joins TRBV19 to TRBJ1-1; TRBD1 matches 8 bases. CDR3 size: 13 residues. Germline-derived CDR1 and CDR2 are LNHDA and SQIVND (reference sequence). With 6 bases clipped from V and 5 bases from J, the junction kept 5 bases outside the gene matches. The CDR3 nucleotides read TGTGCCAGTAGGGGGGACAGGCGGACTGAAGCTTTCTTT. It encodes CASRGDRRTEAFF.

This rearrangement joins TRBV5-1 to TRBJ2-7; 9 nucleotides align to TRBD1. V lost 5 bases to trimming and J lost 9 bases; unmatched junction nucleotides: 15. This CDR3 is built from 15 residues. Germline CDR1 and CDR2: SGHRS and YFSETQ. The CDR3 is CASSSTPGQGFAQYV. In DNA form, the CDR3 reads TGCGCCAGCAGTTCTACGCCGGGACAGGGATTTGCGCAGTACGTC.

This clone was seen only a few times. V gene TRBV6-5 combines with J gene TRBJ1-2; TRBD1 agrees at 7 bases. This CDR3 has 14 amino acids. V was pared by 6 bases and J by 1 base, with 5 bases of the junction left unmatched. Germline V lookup: CDR1 MNHEY, CDR2 SVGAGI. Here the CDR3 DNA reads TGTGCCAGCAGGAGACAGGGAATTAACTATGGCTACACCTTC. It is translated as CASRRQGINYGYTF.

The chain carries TRBV28 and TRBJ1-6; D uncertain. V lost 6 bases and J lost 8, with 11 bases in between. The germline gives CDR1 MDHEN, CDR2 SYDVKM. CDR3 length: 13 residues. The CDR3 spells CASRLEVDSPLHF. The CDR3 bases are TGTGCCAGCAGATTGGAGGTCGATTCACCCCTCCACTTT.